This T cell receptor (beta chain) stems from a study of control samples from healthy donors and cancer patients. Trimming pared 0 bases from V and 0 bases from J, leaving 6 bases between. The CDR3 length is 14 residues. CDR1 is SGHRS and CDR2 is YFSETQ in the germline V gene. TCRdb keeps only in-frame clones here, not all; method: immunoSEQ multiplex PCR. The sample records about 140,000 clones, roughly 89% being singletons. The specimen sequenced was blood. The gene calls are TRBV5-1 and TRBJ1-1; D unclear. This clonotype was sampled from a man between 18 and 29 years old in good health. For the CDR3, the DNA is TGCGCCAGCAGCTTGGGCAGCTTGAACACTGAAGCTTTCTTT. Amino acids: CASSLGSLNTEAFF.